This T cell receptor (beta chain) was sequenced for a study of blood T cells in healthy people across ages. The second PCR ran roughly 6 to 11 cycles with a sample-barcoded 5' primer and J-beta primers. TCRdb re-called the 5' RACE reads with MiXCR, one entry per CDR3 protein. The data contain some 700,000 distinct CDR3 sequences, 22% of them singletons. Germline V gene data show CDR1 as LGHNT and CDR2 as FRNRAP. V dropped 4 bases and J dropped 8 bases, with 14 bases sitting between them. The CDR3 contains 14 residues. The chain employs TRBV12-5 and TRBJ1-4; D is uncertain. The sample taken for sequencing was blood. The source of this sequence is a man in his 70s in good health. The CDR3 reads CASGSDLNSEKLFF. DNA for the CDR3: TGTGCTAGTGGTTCAGACCTTAACTCGGAAAAACTGTTTTTT.